This T cell receptor (beta chain) stems from a study of blood T cell repertoires in COVID-19. Looking at the study overall: Acute and convalescent COVID-19 specimens originated in the United States, Italy and Spain. T cells, B-cell-depleted T cells, or PBMCs provided the cDNA or gDNA that served as material.

As processed by the authors: Amplification with reference gene primers provided the estimates of nucleated cell counts. Using immunoSEQ multiplex PCR, the repertoire was profiled, and TCRdb retains in-frame clones only, with some absent. The V and J calls and clone size come from that table; D and trimming were worked out from the DNA. The table includes hundreds of thousands of clones, approximately 83% detected once. The CDR3 is made up of 13 amino acids. CDR1 is LNHDA, CDR2 SQIVND, per germline (reference sequence). The V end lost 5 bases, the J end lost 5 bases, and 12 bases lay between the germline ends.

The chain couples TRBV19 to TRBJ1-1, with D possibly TRBD1 on 5 matching bases. Sequencing was carried out using peripheral blood. The sequence was obtained from a woman under 40 who had recovered from COVID-19. The CDR3 bases are TGTGCCAGTAGTTTAGCAGGGTCTACTGAAGCTTTCTTT. Protein product: CASSLAGSTEAFF.